The clone carrying this T cell receptor beta chain was detected many times. Its antigen is undetermined. The sample is drawn from a study of identical twins. MiXCR, run by TCRdb on the 5' RACE reads, gives a single entry per CDR3 protein. The table has hundreds of thousands of distinct CDR3 sequences, about 7% seen once. V was shortened by 4 bases and J by 5 bases, with 5 bases between the two germline ends. The length of the CDR3 is 11 residues. Findings and limits, study-wide: For monozygotic twins, models underestimated out-of-frame TCR alpha sharing.

The data were also submitted as part of a second study, on yellow fever vaccine responses in identical twins.

This sequence joins TRBV12-3 or TRBV12-4 and TRBJ2-5; D is ambiguous. The clonotype comes from a woman younger than 30 in good health. Sequenced material: PBMCs. CDR3 coding DNA: TGTGCCAGCAGTTCATTGGAGACCCAGTACTTC. This translates into CASSSLETQYF.